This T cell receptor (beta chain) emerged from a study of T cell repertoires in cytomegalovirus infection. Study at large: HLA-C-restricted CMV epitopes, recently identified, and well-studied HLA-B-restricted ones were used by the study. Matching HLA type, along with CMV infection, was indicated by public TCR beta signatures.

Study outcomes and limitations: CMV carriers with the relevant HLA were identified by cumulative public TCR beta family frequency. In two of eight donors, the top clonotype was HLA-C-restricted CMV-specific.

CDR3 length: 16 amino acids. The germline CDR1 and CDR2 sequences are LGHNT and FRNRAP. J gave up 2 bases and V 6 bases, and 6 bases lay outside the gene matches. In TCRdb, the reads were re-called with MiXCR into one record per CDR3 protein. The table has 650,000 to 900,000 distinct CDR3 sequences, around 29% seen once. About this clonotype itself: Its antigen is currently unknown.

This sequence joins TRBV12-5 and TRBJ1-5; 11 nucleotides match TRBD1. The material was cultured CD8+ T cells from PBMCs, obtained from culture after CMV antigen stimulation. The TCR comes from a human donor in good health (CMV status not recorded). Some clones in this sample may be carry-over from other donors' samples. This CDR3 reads CASGSGTGGGNQPQHF. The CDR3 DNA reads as TGTGCTAGTGGCTCTGGGACAGGGGGGGGCAATCAGCCCCAGCATTTT.